Shown below are 26 T cell receptor beta chains from a single sample sequenced in a study of response to subunit inactivated influenza vaccine. TCRdb independently ran MiXCR on the RT-PCR reads; one entry per CDR3 protein. The table has over 650,000 distinct CDR3 sequences, approximately 17% seen once. Material: PBMCs from blood, obtained about 5 days after vaccination. Receptors were obtained from a man between 45 and 60 years old who received an inactivated influenza vaccine.

This clonotype was detected a few times. V is TRBV6-2 or TRBV6-3 and J is TRBJ1-5; TRBD1 might be the D (5 bases). Germline CDR1 is MNHEY and CDR2 is SVGEGT. The CDR3 has 17 amino acids. V lost 2 bases and J 2 bases, leaving 16 bases between the germline ends. The CDR3 nucleotides are TGTGCCAGCAGTTACCCCACCAGGGTACTCGGCAATCAGCCCCAGCATTTT. Translated, it gives CASSYPTRVLGNQPQHF.

The chain is built from TRBV6-1 and TRBJ1-4; D ambiguous. This CDR3 has 16 amino acids. The germline CDR1 and CDR2 sequences are MNHNS and SASEGT. The V end lost 6 bases, the J end lost 0 bases, and 14 bases lay between the germline ends. Written as DNA, the CDR3 is TGTGCCAGCAGCCCCCAGCCGACACCAACTAATGAAAAACTGTTTTTT. It is translated as CASSPQPTPTNEKLFF.

The V call is TRBV12-3 or TRBV12-4, the J call TRBJ2-4; TRBD2 matches at 14 bases. Trimming cost V 4 bases and J 7 bases; bases outside gene matches: 3. This CDR3 has 15 amino acids. CDR3 nucleotide sequence: TGTGCCAGCAGTTGGGGACTAGCGGGAGAGAACATTCAGTACTTC. Amino acids: CASSWGLAGENIQYF.

The rearrangement uses TRBV20-1 and TRBJ2-3; no reliable D call. Germline assignment: CDR1 DFQATT and CDR2 SNEGSKA (reference sequence). CDR3 size: 14 residues. Trimming stripped 6 bases from V and 0 bases from J, with 13 bases between. The CDR3 nucleotides are TGCAGTGCCCCCAGAACCCTTAGCACAGATACGCAGTATTTT. This sequence encodes CSAPRTLSTDTQYF.

The chain links TRBV28 to TRBJ1-5; D gene unclear. V was clipped by 2 bases and J by 9 bases, with 14 bases between them. Germline V gene data show CDR1 as MDHEN and CDR2 as SYDVKM. This CDR3 comprises 14 residues. The CDR3 region has the DNA TGTGCCAGCAGTTTAAATGGCTTACATGTGCCCCAGCATTTT. Translated, it gives CASSLNGLHVPQHF.

The V gene is TRBV10-3, the J gene TRBJ2-2, with unresolved D. V lost 8 bases and J 7 bases, leaving 17 bases between the germline ends. Germline lookup yields CDR1 ENHRY and CDR2 SYGVKD. The length of the CDR3 is 14 residues. DNA of the CDR3: TGTGCCATCCGCCAGTCGGTCCCCGGCGGGGAGCTGTTTTTT. Amino acid sequence: CAIRQSVPGGELFF.

With respect to this clonotype: It is likely a read error, because the conserved phenylalanine at the end of the CDR3 is missing. V and J are TRBV28 and TRBJ2-1; 9 positions agree with TRBD2. The CDR3 runs to 12 residues. Germline CDR1 reads MDHEN; CDR2 reads SYDVKM. The trim removed 10 bases at V and 12 bases at J, leaving 10 bases unmatched. The CDR3 sequence: CAISLRAGGQFL. CDR3 nucleotide sequence: TGTGCCATCTCGCTTAGAGCGGGAGGGCAGTTCTTA.

The V and J genes are TRBV29-1 and TRBJ1-1; 10 nucleotides line up with TRBD1. Germline V lookup: CDR1 SQVTM, CDR2 ANQGSEA. This CDR3 spans 16 amino acids. With 4 bases clipped from V and 2 bases from J, the junction kept 10 bases outside the gene matches. CDR3 residues: CSVGPYRQGANTEAFF. The CDR3 DNA reads TGCAGCGTTGGACCTTACCGACAGGGGGCAAACACTGAAGCTTTCTTT.

The CDR3 loop reads CASSPKDSTDTQYF. CDR3 in DNA: TGTGCCAGCAGCCCTAAGGACAGCACAGATACGCAGTATTTT. The chain joins TRBV7-9 to TRBJ2-3, with D uncertain. Germline CDR1 and CDR2: SEHNR and FQNEAQ (reference sequence). The CDR3 is made up of 14 amino acids. The V gene lost 5 bases and the J gene lost 0 bases, with 9 bases spanning the gap.

V and J are TRBV7-6 and TRBJ2-7; TRBD1 or TRBD2 may be the D gene (5 bases each). CDR1 and CDR2 (germline): SGHVS, FNYEAQ. This CDR3 is 17 amino acids long. V was trimmed by 1 base and J by 2 bases, leaving 18 bases between them. The CDR3 region is CASSLGSPGPPTYEQYF. The DNA of the CDR3 is TGTGCCAGCAGCTTAGGATCCCCGGGACCGCCGACCTACGAGCAGTACTTC.

This clonotype was seen at least ten times. The chain combines TRBV7-2 with TRBJ2-2, with 10 bases aligning to TRBD1. The CDR3 loop spans 15 amino acids. The J segment lost 5 bases and the V segment lost 5 bases, leaving 5 bases of the junction unmatched. CDR1 SGHTA and CDR2 FQGNSA come from the germline V gene. The CDR3 DNA sequence: TGTGCCAGCAGCAGACAGGGGGCGCTTACCGGGGAGCTGTTTTTT. This codes for CASSRQGALTGELFF.

This clonotype came up a few times. The chain is built from TRBV24-1 and TRBJ2-5, with 7 bases lining up with TRBD1. The germline CDR1 and CDR2 sequences are KGHDR and SFDVKD. The CDR3 has 16 amino acids. Trimming removed 4 bases from V and 4 bases from J; junction bases left unmatched: 11. CDR3 sequence (DNA): TGTGCCACCAGTGACTACCGACAGGGCCCCAGAGAGACCCAGTACTTC. It codes for CATSDYRQGPRETQYF.

This clonotype was picked up a small number of times. The V call is TRBV12-3 or TRBV12-4, the J call TRBJ1-4; D not certain. V lost 3 bases, J lost 0 bases, and 5 bases lay in between. This CDR3 contains 14 residues. The CDR3 region is CASSLEATNEKLFF. The CDR3 DNA follows: TGTGCCAGCAGTTTGGAGGCAACTAATGAAAAACTGTTTTTT.

This clonotype was picked up a small number of times. The J gene is TRBJ2-2, the V gene TRBV29-1; TRBD1 matches 8 bases. Germline CDR1 and CDR2: SQVTM and ANQGSEA. Trimming removed 4 bases from V and 6 bases from J; junction bases left unmatched: 7. The CDR3 covers 14 residues. CDR3 residues: CSVGTGSDAGELFF. The CDR3, as DNA: TGCAGCGTTGGGACAGGGTCTGATGCCGGGGAGCTGTTTTTT.

This clonotype was seen a few times. This chain joins TRBV28 and TRBJ1-1; tentatively, D is TRBD1 (5 bases). V gave up 6 bases and J gave up 0 bases, with 17 bases separating them. CDR1 MDHEN and CDR2 SYDVKM come from the germline V gene. CDR3 size: 16 residues. The CDR3 nucleotides are TGTGCCAGCAGCCCTTGGGGACGGGCCATGAACACTGAAGCTTTCTTT. Its protein is CASSPWGRAMNTEAFF. The full variable domain, in which reference TRBV28 and TRBJ1-1 provide the parts outside the CDR3, is DVKVTQSSRYLVKRTGEKVFLECVQDMDHENMFWYRQDPGLGLRLIYFSYDVKMKEKGDIPEGYSVSREKKERFSLILESASTNQTSMYLCASSPWGRAMNTEAFFGQGTRLTVV.

This chain links TRBV18 with TRBJ2-2; the D is unclear. V lost 0 bases, J lost 5 bases, and 7 bases lay in between. Germline-derived CDR1 and CDR2 are KGHSH and LQKENI. This CDR3 is 14 amino acids long. The CDR3 reads CASSPPGITGELFF. CDR3 nucleotide sequence: TGTGCCAGCTCACCACCGGGGATAACCGGGGAGCTGTTTTTT.

The sample holds many counts of this clonotype. The rearrangement uses TRBV6-2 or TRBV6-3 and TRBJ2-7, with 8 bases fitting TRBD1. The CDR3 contains 15 residues. Germline CDR1 reads MNHEY; CDR2 reads SVGEGT. The ends lost 6 bases at V and 4 bases at J; junction bases unmatched: 11. CDR3 sequence reads: CASSRTLTGVYEQYF. CDR3 coding DNA: TGTGCCAGCAGCCGCACCTTGACAGGGGTGTACGAGCAGTACTTC.

This chain connects TRBV7-9 to TRBJ2-7; no reliable D call. The CDR3 sequence is 14 residues long. The V and J ends lost 5 bases and 0 bases respectively, with 11 bases between them. Germline V gene sequence: CDR1 SEHNR, CDR2 FQNEAQ (reference sequence). CDR3 nucleotides: TGTGCCAGCAGCCCTTGGCAGTCCTCCTACGAGCAGTACTTC. This sequence encodes CASSPWQSSYEQYF.

The chain links TRBV6-2 or TRBV6-3 to TRBJ2-2, with D tentatively TRBD1 or TRBD2 (5 bases each). Germline V lookup: CDR1 MNHEY, CDR2 SVGEGT. This CDR3 comprises 15 residues. V was cut by 2 bases and J by 6 bases, with 13 bases left in between. The CDR3: CASSYGGEMAGELFF. The CDR3 nucleotides are TGTGCCAGCAGTTACGGGGGAGAGATGGCCGGGGAGCTGTTTTTT.

This clonotype was seen only a few times. The genes are TRBV12-3 or TRBV12-4 and TRBJ2-1; a weak D match, TRBD1 (5 bases). Trimming cost V 1 base and J 6 bases, with 13 bases left between them. The CDR3 consists of 15 residues. Here the CDR3 reads CASSLGQGISNEQFF. In DNA, the CDR3 is TGTGCCAGCAGTTTAGGGCAGGGAATAAGCAATGAGCAGTTCTTC.

This clonotype came up a few times. This sequence joins TRBV29-1 and TRBJ1-1, with D uncertain. V lost 7 bases to trimming and J lost 8 bases, with 8 bases between them. The CDR3 length is 9 residues. In germline, CDR1 is SQVTM, CDR2 ANQGSEA. The CDR3 loop is CSDHREAFF. As DNA, the CDR3 is TGCAGCGACCATAGGGAAGCTTTCTTT. Together with reference TRBV29-1 and TRBJ1-1, the CDR3 gives the full variable domain: SAVISQKPSRDICQRGTSLTIQCQVDSQVTMMFWYRQQPGQSLTLIATANQGSEATYESGFVIDKFPISRPNLTFSTLTVSNMSPEDSSIYLCSDHREAFFGQGTRLTVV.

A word on this clonotype: At one boundary the junction diverges from the germline segment, which might be a read error. The CDR3 here is CAISTGTITHF. The DNA for the CDR3 is TGTGCCATCAGTACCGGGACCATCACGCACTTC. The chain carries TRBV10-3 and TRBJ2-7; D possibly uses TRBD1 or TRBD2 (5 bases each). Germline assignment: CDR1 ENHRY and CDR2 SYGVKD. The CDR3 extends over 11 amino acids.

The J gene is TRBJ2-7, the V gene TRBV28; D is ambiguous. The CDR3 spans 14 residues. Trimming shortened V by 3 bases and J by 6 bases, and 15 bases separated the two germline ends. Germline loops: CDR1 MDHEN, CDR2 SYDVKM. The CDR3 loop is CASSFPGTILEQYF. The CDR3 coding sequence is TGTGCCAGCAGTTTTCCGGGTACTATACTCGAGCAGTACTTC.

V is TRBV30 and J is TRBJ2-1; 12 nucleotides match TRBD1. Per germline, CDR1 GTSNPN and CDR2 SVGIG (reference sequence). V was clipped by 2 bases and J by 7 bases; unmatched bases: 6. This CDR3 contains 15 residues. The CDR3 sequence is CAWSTGTGGGNEQFF. The CDR3 nucleotides read TGTGCCTGGAGTACCGGGACAGGGGGCGGGAATGAGCAGTTCTTC.

This chain joins TRBV9 and TRBJ2-2; D is undetermined. V was cut by 0 bases and J by 1 base, with 10 bases left in between. This CDR3 contains 16 residues. From germline, CDR1 is SGDLS and CDR2 YYNGEE. CDR3: CASSVGVGLNTGELFF. The CDR3 DNA is TGTGCCAGCAGCGTAGGTGTGGGCCTGAACACCGGGGAGCTGTTTTTT.

The chain carries TRBV30 and TRBJ1-1, with D tentatively TRBD1 (5 bases). This CDR3 has 14 residues. Germline CDR1 GTSNPN, CDR2 SVGIG (reference sequence). V lost 3 bases, J lost 1 base, and 12 bases lay in between. The CDR3 DNA reads TGTGCCTGGAGCACAGGACATGGGAACACTGAAGCTTTCTTT. It specifies CAWSTGHGNTEAFF.